Following are 6 T cell receptor beta chains from one sample sequenced in a study of vaccination and CD4 T cells after COVID-19. The antigens of these receptors remain unknown. The Oncomine TCR Beta short-read assay was applied to DNA of cultured CD4+ T cells. TCRdb processed the PCR reads anew with MiXCR; each CDR3 protein has one entry. Among tens of thousands of distinct CDR3 sequences listed, 67% were seen once. Treatment here: approximately 11-day PBMC culture with coronavirus spike peptide pools or control peptides (ViraFEST assay). Sequencing used CD4+ T cells from blood, cultured in vitro, obtained after SARS-CoV-2 vaccination. The receptors were gathered from a human donor who received a COVID-19 vaccine.

V is TRBV19 and J is TRBJ1-2; 8 bases agree with TRBD1. The germline V gene has CDR1 LNHDA and CDR2 SQIVND (reference sequence). This CDR3 region has 14 residues. V dropped 3 bases and J dropped 5; count of bases not matched to a gene: 5. CDR3 loop: CASSILQGVYGYTF. The DNA for the CDR3 is TGTGCCAGTAGTATTTTACAGGGGGTGTATGGCTACACCTTC.

The rearrangement joins TRBV6-1 to TRBJ1-1; the D gene is possibly TRBD1 (5 bases). This CDR3 comprises 13 residues. Germline CDR1 reads MNHNS; CDR2 reads SASEGT. Trimming took off 4 bases at V and 5 bases at J, with 11 bases between the two ends. The DNA for the CDR3 is TGTGCCAGCAGTGCCGACCGGGGGACTGAAGCTTTCTTT. Its protein product is CASSADRGTEAFF.

With respect to this clonotype: The conserved phenylalanine or tryptophan normally closing the CDR3 is absent here, so this likely arose from a read error. The V call is TRBV30, the J call TRBJ2-5; D is unresolved. The length of the CDR3 is 15 residues. Trimming left V 3 bases short and J 4 bases short, with 18 bases between. In germline, CDR1 is GTSNPN, CDR2 SVGIG (reference sequence). The CDR3 loop reads CAWRSHLPMGETQYL. CDR3 in DNA: TGTGCCTGGAGATCACACCTACCCATGGGAGAGACCCAGTACCTC.

The chain recombines TRBV19 with TRBJ1-5; perhaps TRBD1 as D (5 bases). The CDR3 loop spans 13 amino acids. In germline, CDR1 is LNHDA, CDR2 SQIVND (reference sequence). Trimming shortened V by 5 bases and J by 6 bases, and 11 bases separated the two germline ends. CDR3 sequence (DNA): TGTGCCAGTAGTCAGGGTGGGGGTCAGCCCCAGCATTTT. Protein product: CASSQGGGQPQHF.

This chain uses TRBV20-1 with TRBJ2-2, with TRBD1 as a possible D gene (6 bases). This CDR3 contains 17 residues. CDR1 and CDR2 from the germline V gene are DFQATT and SNEGSKA (reference sequence). Trimming cost V 4 bases and J 3 bases, with 21 bases left between them. CDR3: CSAKWSGRGRYTGELFF. The CDR3 DNA sequence: TGCAGTGCTAAGTGGAGCGGCAGGGGACGATACACCGGGGAGCTGTTTTTT.

The V call is TRBV20-1, the J call TRBJ2-5; TRBD1 agrees at 9 bases. Germline V gene lookup returns CDR1 DFQATT and CDR2 SNEGSKA (reference sequence). Trimming at V came to 2 bases and at J to 5 bases, leaving 12 bases not matched to a gene. CDR3 length equals 16 residues. The CDR3, as DNA: TGCAGTGCTAGACCTAACCACGGACAGGGGCAGGAGACCCAGTACTTC. Translated: CSARPNHGQGQETQYF.